Shown below are 21 T cell receptor beta chains from a single sample sequenced in a study of CD8 T cells in Susac syndrome. The authors reverse transcribed roughly 0.5 to 1 ug RNA with random hexamers. TCRdb redid the calling of the immunoSEQ multiplex PCR reads with MiXCR, one entry per CDR3 protein. The profile shows tens of thousands of distinct CDR3 sequences, approximately 94% of them singletons. The sample comprised CD4+ T cells from PBMCs. The receptors were gathered from a human donor with Susac syndrome.

The genes are TRBV7-2 and TRBJ2-6; D might be TRBD2 (5 bases). This CDR3 comprises 17 residues. The V end lost 4 bases, the J end lost 0 bases, and 13 bases lay between the germline ends. Per the germline V gene, CDR1 is SGHTA and CDR2 is FQGNSA. CDR3 amino acids: CASSSVGVDSGANVLTF. The CDR3, as DNA: TGTGCCAGCAGCTCCGTCGGGGTTGACTCTGGGGCCAACGTCCTGACTTTC.

This clonotype appeared once. This rearrangement joins TRBV2 to TRBJ2-7, with 8 positions matching TRBD2. The CDR3 consists of 15 residues. CDR1 is SNHLY, CDR2 FYNNEI, per germline. The ends lost 6 bases at V and 4 bases at J; junction bases unmatched: 11. This CDR3 reads CASRAEAGDFYEQYF. For the CDR3, the DNA is TGTGCCAGCAGGGCCGAAGCGGGAGACTTTTACGAGCAGTACTTC.

The chain combines TRBV3-1 with TRBJ2-1; no clear D gene. The CDR3 is 14 residues long. Germline CDR1 reads LGHDT; CDR2 reads YNNKEL (reference sequence). Between the trimmed V and J ends, which lost 4 bases and 0 bases, there was a span of 7 bases. CDR3 protein: CASSPVDSYNEQFF. The CDR3 DNA reads TGTGCCAGCAGCCCCGTAGACTCCTACAATGAGCAGTTCTTC.

The rearrangement uses TRBV29-1 and TRBJ1-4, with a tentative D call TRBD1 (5 bases). This CDR3 contains 12 residues. The V gene's germline CDR1 is SQVTM and CDR2 ANQGSEA. V was pared by 6 bases and J by 8 bases, with 13 bases between. The CDR3 sequence: CSVGTLGEKLFF. The DNA of the CDR3 is TGCAGCGTGGGGACCTTGGGGGAAAAACTGTTTTTT.

The table lists this clonotype with a count of one. The CDR3 protein is CASSPRFSGSTGMASGNTIYF. The DNA of the CDR3 is TGTGCCAGCTCACCACGTTTTTCGGGGTCGACAGGGATGGCCTCTGGAAACACCATATATTTT. This sequence joins TRBV18 and TRBJ1-3; 7 positions match TRBD1. The V segment lost 1 base and the J segment 0 bases; nucleotides outside the gene matches: 18. Germline CDR1 KGHSH, CDR2 LQKENI. The CDR3 is made up of 21 amino acids. Full variable domain (missing parts from reference TRBV18 and TRBJ1-3): NAGVMQNPRHLVRRRGQEARLRCSPMKGHSHVYWYRQLPEEGLKFMVYLQKENIIDESGMPKERFSAEFPKEGPSILRIQQVVRGDSAAYFCASSPRFSGSTGMASGNTIYFGEGSWLTVV.

V is TRBV7-9 and J is TRBJ2-2; tentative D call: TRBD1 (5 bases). This CDR3 contains 16 residues. Trimming took off 4 bases at V and 3 bases at J, with 15 bases between the two ends. Germline assignment: CDR1 SEHNR and CDR2 FQNEAQ (reference sequence). CDR3 residues: CASSSAGLWHTGELFF. For the CDR3, the DNA is TGTGCCAGCAGCTCCGCAGGGTTGTGGCACACCGGGGAGCTGTTTTTT.

This chain joins TRBV7-2 and TRBJ1-2, with 9 positions matching TRBD1. The germline gives CDR1 SGHTA, CDR2 FQGNSA. The CDR3 length is 15 residues. V dropped 4 bases and J dropped 6; count of bases not matched to a gene: 9. As DNA, the CDR3 is TGTGCCAGCAGCTCCGGGACAGGGTTCTTTCATGGCTACACCTTC. Translated: CASSSGTGFFHGYTF.

This clonotype has a handful of counts. The chain couples TRBV10-3 to TRBJ1-1; 7 bases fit TRBD1. The CDR3 has 13 residues. The germline gives CDR1 ENHRY, CDR2 SYGVKD. J gave up 1 base and V 6 bases, and 2 bases lay outside the gene matches. CDR3 sequence (DNA): TGTGCCATCAGGGGACAGCCGAACACTGAAGCTTTCTTT. Amino acid sequence: CAIRGQPNTEAFF.

V usage is TRBV18 and J usage is TRBJ2-7, with a weak D call TRBD2 (6 bases). The CDR3 covers 14 residues. Trimming removed 1 base at V and 2 bases at J, with 9 bases between. The germline V gene encodes CDR1 KGHSH and CDR2 LQKENI. The CDR3 sequence is CASSPQGTAYEQYF. The CDR3 DNA sequence: TGTGCCAGCTCACCACAAGGGACTGCCTACGAGCAGTACTTC.

This sequence joins TRBV12-3 or TRBV12-4 and TRBJ1-2, with D possibly matching TRBD1 (6 bases). The CDR3 loop spans 12 amino acids. Trimming pared 3 bases from V and 6 bases from J, leaving 8 bases between. CDR3 in DNA: TGTGCCAGCAGTTTGGCAGGGGATGGCTACACCTTC. Its translation: CASSLAGDGYTF.

This clonotype was counted a single time. The J gene is TRBJ2-5, the V gene TRBV27; 8 bases fit TRBD2. V was clipped by 5 bases and J by 4 bases; unmatched bases: 9. The CDR3 loop spans 15 amino acids. CDR1 is MNHEY, CDR2 SMNVEV, per germline (reference sequence). CDR3 in DNA: TGTGCCAGCAGTCTTCGCCGGGGGGGCATAGAGACCCAGTACTTC. Translating gives CASSLRRGGIETQYF.

V gene TRBV20-1 combines with J gene TRBJ2-7, with TRBD2 matching over 9 bases. CDR3 length: 15 amino acids. V shed 0 bases, J shed 4 bases, and the junction held 7 bases outside the gene matches. The germline V gene encodes CDR1 DFQATT and CDR2 SNEGSKA (reference sequence). The CDR3 nucleotides read TGCAGTGCTAGAGATCTCCTAGCGGGAATGTACGAGCAGTACTTC. It is translated as CSARDLLAGMYEQYF.

The chain employs TRBV11-2 and TRBJ2-3; TRBD2 matches 7 bases. The CDR3 is 15 amino acids. Germline V gene sequence: CDR1 SGHAT, CDR2 FQNNGV. The junction had 3 bases not matched to a gene; V was cut back by 0 bases and J by 3 bases. CDR3 coding DNA: TGTGCCAGCAGCTTAGAGCGGGGGATGACAGATACGCAGTATTTT. This codes for CASSLERGMTDTQYF.

V is TRBV5-4 and J is TRBJ2-1; D uncertain. V was shortened by 3 bases and J by 7 bases, with 5 bases between the two germline ends. The CDR3 has 11 amino acids. Germline V gene sequence: CDR1 SGHNT, CDR2 YYREEE (reference sequence). Written as DNA, the CDR3 is TGTGCCAGCAGCTCAAGGAATGAGCAGTTCTTC. It encodes CASSSRNEQFF.

This chain links TRBV11-2 with TRBJ2-7; TRBD1 matches at 11 bases. The CDR3 spans 14 residues. V was pared by 5 bases and J by 3 bases, with 3 bases of the junction left unmatched. Germline V gives CDR1 SGHAT, CDR2 FQNNGV. In nucleotides, the CDR3 is TGTGCCAGCAGCGGACAGGGGGCCGACTACGAGCAGTACTTC. The encoded protein is CASSGQGADYEQYF. Drawing the rest from reference TRBV11-2 and TRBJ2-7, the complete variable domain is EAGVAQSPRYKIIEKRQSVAFWCNPISGHATLYWYQQILGQGPKLLIQFQNNGVVDDSQLPKDRFSAERLKGVDSTLKIQPAKLEDSAVYLCASSGQGADYEQYFGPGTRLTVT.

The gene calls are TRBV5-4 and TRBJ2-2, with D tentatively TRBD1 or TRBD2 (6 bases each). The germline gives CDR1 SGHNT, CDR2 YYREEE (reference sequence). The CDR3 covers 16 residues. The V end lost 4 bases, the J end lost 4 bases, and 17 bases lay between the germline ends. CDR3 loop: CASSKARGRPTGELFF. The CDR3 DNA follows: TGTGCCAGCAGCAAGGCACGGGGGCGCCCCACCGGGGAGCTGTTTTTT.

The chain recombines TRBV3-1 with TRBJ2-7; tentative D call: TRBD2 (6 bases). Germline V gene sequence: CDR1 LGHDT, CDR2 YNNKEL (reference sequence). The CDR3 is 15 amino acids. Trimming stripped 4 bases from V and 2 bases from J, with 15 bases between. Here the CDR3 DNA reads TGTGCCAGCAGCCCTCCGGGACTCGTCACCTACGAGCAGTACTTC. Its translation is CASSPPGLVTYEQYF.

This chain uses TRBV13 with TRBJ1-2; D unresolved. This CDR3 contains 14 residues. Per germline, CDR1 PRHDT and CDR2 FYEKMQ (reference sequence). V lost 1 base to trimming and J lost 0 bases, with 6 bases between them. CDR3: CASSLVDSNYGYTF. CDR3 bases: TGTGCCAGCAGCTTAGTGGATTCTAACTATGGCTACACCTTC.

This chain's CDR3 is CSARPTALQETQYF. CDR3 coding DNA: TGCAGTGCTAGACCGACAGCACTCCAAGAGACCCAGTACTTC. The V call is TRBV20-1, the J call TRBJ2-5, with D perhaps TRBD1 (5 bases). Germline CDR1 DFQATT, CDR2 SNEGSKA (reference sequence). The CDR3 totals 14 residues. Trimming pared 2 bases from V and 1 base from J, leaving 11 bases between.

V is TRBV7-2 and J is TRBJ1-4; a weak D match, TRBD1 (6 bases). Trimming pared 5 bases from V and 11 bases from J, leaving 12 bases between. This CDR3 comprises 12 residues. The germline CDR1 and CDR2 sequences are SGHTA and FQGNSA. CDR3 sequence: CASSASGEKLFF. The CDR3 region has the DNA TGTGCCAGCAGCGCCTCAGGGGAGAAACTGTTTTTT.

This chain joins TRBV5-1 and TRBJ1-2, with TRBD1 matching over 7 bases. The CDR3 is made up of 14 amino acids. CDR1 and CDR2 (germline): SGHRS, YFSETQ. Trimming removed 2 bases from V and 3 bases from J; junction bases left unmatched: 4. CDR3 coding DNA: TGCGCCAGCAGCTTACCTACAGGGGACTATGGCTACACCTTC. It specifies CASSLPTGDYGYTF.